The entry below gives a single T cell receptor (delta chain) sequence along with its context. Its antigen is undetermined. From germline, CDR1 is TSWWSYY and CDR2 QGS. J was trimmed by 1 base and V by 0 bases; bases with no gene match: 3. The CDR3 totals 17 residues. The sample comes from a study of Vδ1+ human thymocytes. Findings and limits, study-wide: Thymic delta-chain repertoires held 15% to 20% Vdelta2 sequences and few Vdelta3, despite high sort purity. In the thymus, TRG and TRD repertoires looked highly polyclonal with Gaussian CDR3 lengths.

The template was reverse-transcribed extracted RNA. Multiplex PCR used pooled V-gene forward primers and a constant-region reverse primer to amplify CDR3s. TCRdb reanalysed the multiplex PCR reads with CATT. The table has more than 50,000 delta-chain clones, roughly 16% seen once. Vdelta1+ thymocyte sorts reached between roughly 96% and 99.6% purity. V and J are TRDV1 and TRDJ1, with TRDD3 matching 12 bases. Specimen: Vdelta1+ gamma-delta thymocytes from the thymus. Subset of the sample: FACS-sorted CD3+ TCRalphabeta- TCRVdelta1+ TCRVdelta2- thymocytes. This sequence originates from a girl under three years old who had congenital heart surgery. CDR3 DNA: TGTGCTCTTGGGGAACTCTGGGGGATACGTAGCACCGATAAACTCATCTTT. Translating it yields CALGELWGIRSTDKLIF.